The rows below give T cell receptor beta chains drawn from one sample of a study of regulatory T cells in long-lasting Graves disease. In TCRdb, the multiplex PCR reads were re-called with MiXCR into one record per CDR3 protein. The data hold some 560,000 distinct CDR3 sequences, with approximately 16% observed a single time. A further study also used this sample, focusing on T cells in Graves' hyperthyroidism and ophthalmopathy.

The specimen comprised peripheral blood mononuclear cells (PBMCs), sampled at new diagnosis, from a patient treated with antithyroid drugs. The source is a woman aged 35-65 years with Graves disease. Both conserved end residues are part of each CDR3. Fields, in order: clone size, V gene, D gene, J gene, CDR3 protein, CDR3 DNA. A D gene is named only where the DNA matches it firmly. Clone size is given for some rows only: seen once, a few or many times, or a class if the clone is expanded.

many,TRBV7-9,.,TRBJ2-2,CASSLVVLSGNTGELFF,TGTGCCAGCAGCTTAGTGGTTCTTTCGGGGAACACCGGGGAGCTGTTTTTT
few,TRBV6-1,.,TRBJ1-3,CASSEYIMGSAGNTIYF,TGTGCCAGCAGTGAATATATTATGGGGTCGGCTGGAAACACCATATATTTT
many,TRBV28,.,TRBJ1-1,CASRRGSQAFF,TGTGCCAGCAGAAGAGGGTCCCAGGCTTTCTTT
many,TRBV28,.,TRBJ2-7,CASRSGGAAYEQYF,TGTGCCAGCAGATCGGGGGGCGCAGCCTACGAGCAGTACTTC
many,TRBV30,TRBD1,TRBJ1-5,CAWSVGQGHQPQHF,TGTGCCTGGAGTGTAGGACAGGGGCATCAGCCCCAGCATTTT
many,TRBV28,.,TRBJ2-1,CASLGGGNEQFF,TGTGCCAGCCTAGGTGGGGGCAATGAGCAGTTCTTC
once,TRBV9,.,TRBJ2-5,CASSVGPADWETQYF,TGTGCCAGCAGCGTAGGCCCAGCCGATTGGGAGACCCAGTACTTC
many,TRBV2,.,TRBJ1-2,CASSEAGPADYGYTF,TGTGCCAGCAGTGAAGCTGGCCCAGCTGACTATGGCTACACCTTC
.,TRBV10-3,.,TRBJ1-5,CAISESKGGSQPQHF,TGTGCCATCAGTGAGTCGAAGGGGGGTAGTCAGCCCCAGCATTTT
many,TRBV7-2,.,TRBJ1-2,CASAASGGMNYGYTF,TGTGCCAGCGCAGCCTCGGGAGGGATGAACTATGGCTACACCTTC
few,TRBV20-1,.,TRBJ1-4,CSAPKEGLGSEKLFF,TGCAGTGCCCCAAAAGAGGGACTCGGGAGTGAAAAACTGTTTTTT
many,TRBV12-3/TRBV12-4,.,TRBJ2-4,CASSLGGATKNIQYF,TGTGCCAGTAGTCTAGGGGGGGCGACCAAAAACATTCAGTACTTC
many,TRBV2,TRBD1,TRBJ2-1,CASRSGGRNEQFF,TGTGCCAGCAGATCAGGGGGTAGAAATGAGCAGTTCTTC
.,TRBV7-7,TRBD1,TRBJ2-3,CASSLSWAQGENTQYF,TGTGCTAGCAGCTTGAGTTGGGCACAGGGGGAAAATACGCAGTATTTT
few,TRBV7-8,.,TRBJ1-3,CASSPPVRTGNTIYF,TGTGCCAGCAGCCCTCCAGTCCGGACTGGAAACACCATATATTTT
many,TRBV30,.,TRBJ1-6,CAWSTPDLASYNSPLHF,TGTGCCTGGAGTACACCGGATTTGGCCTCATATAATTCACCCCTCCACTTT
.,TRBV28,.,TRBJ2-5,CASSSDGSQETQYF,TGTGCCAGCAGCTCCGACGGGTCCCAAGAGACCCAGTACTTC
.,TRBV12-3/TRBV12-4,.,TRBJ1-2,CASSGDGGGYTF,TGTGCCAGCAGCGGCGACGGAGGCGGCTACACCTTC
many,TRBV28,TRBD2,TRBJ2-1,CASSSPVAGSYNEQFF,TGTGCCAGCAGTTCCCCGGTAGCGGGGTCCTACAATGAGCAGTTCTTC
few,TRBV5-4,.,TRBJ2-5,CASSSDGFGTQYF,TGTGCCAGCAGCTCCGACGGCTTTGGGACCCAGTACTTC
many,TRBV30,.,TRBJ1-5,CAWSVNSDQPQHF,TGTGCCTGGAGTGTAAACAGCGATCAGCCCCAGCATTTT
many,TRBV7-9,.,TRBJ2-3,CASSLPPREPFLDTQYF,TGTGCCAGCAGCTTACCTCCCCGGGAGCCTTTTTTGGATACGCAGTATTTT
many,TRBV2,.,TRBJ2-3,CASSDQGSSTDTQYF,TGTGCCAGCAGTGACCAGGGAAGTAGCACAGATACGCAGTATTTT
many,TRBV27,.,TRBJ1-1,CASSLESYPYAEAFF,TGTGCCAGCAGTTTAGAAAGTTATCCGTACGCTGAAGCTTTCTTT
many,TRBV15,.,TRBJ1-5,CATSRDLGSNQPQHF,TGTGCCACCAGCAGAGATCTGGGTAGCAATCAGCCCCAGCATTTT
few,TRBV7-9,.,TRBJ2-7,CASSGSGSGYEQYF,TGTGCCAGCAGCGGATCAGGGTCAGGGTACGAGCAGTACTTC
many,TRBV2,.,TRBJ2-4,CASSPENIQYF,TGTGCCAGCAGTCCAGAAAACATTCAGTACTTC
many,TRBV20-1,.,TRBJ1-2,CSATIARIGTGGYTF,TGCAGTGCTACTATAGCCCGGATCGGGACCGGTGGCTACACCTTC
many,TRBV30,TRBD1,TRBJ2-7,CAGKLRDRDFGQYF,TGTGCCGGTAAACTTCGGGACAGGGACTTCGGGCAGTACTTC
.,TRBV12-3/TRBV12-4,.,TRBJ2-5,CASSSPPVKYF,TGTGCCAGCAGTTCCCCCCCAGTTAAGTACTTC
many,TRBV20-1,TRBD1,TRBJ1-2,CSASQGDSYGYTF,TGCAGTGCTAGTCAAGGGGACAGCTATGGCTACACCTTC
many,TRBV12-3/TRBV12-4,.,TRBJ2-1,CASSFVKARVGNEQFF,TGTGCCAGCAGTTTTGTGAAAGCCCGGGTGGGCAATGAGCAGTTCTTC
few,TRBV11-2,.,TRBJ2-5,CASSTGQSLETQYF,TGTGCCAGCAGCACCGGACAGAGTCTGGAGACCCAGTACTTC
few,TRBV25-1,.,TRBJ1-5,CASSLGASQPQHF,TGTGCCAGCAGTTTGGGGGCGTCTCAGCCCCAGCATTTT
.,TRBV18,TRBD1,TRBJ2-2,CASSLRQGTNTGELFF,TGTGCCAGCTCACTACGACAGGGGACCAACACCGGGGAGCTGTTTTTT
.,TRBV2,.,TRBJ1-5,CASSRRLSGDQPQHF,TGTGCCAGCAGCCGAAGACTCTCAGGTGATCAGCCCCAGCATTTT
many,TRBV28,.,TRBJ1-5,CASTREAGSFQPQHF,TGTGCCAGCACCAGAGAGGCAGGGAGCTTTCAGCCCCAGCATTTT
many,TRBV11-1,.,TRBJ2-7,CASSLEVGNSYEQYF,TGTGCCAGCAGCTTAGAGGTCGGTAACTCCTACGAGCAGTACTTC
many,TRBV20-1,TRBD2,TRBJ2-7,CSARPSGGSYEQYF,TGCAGTGCTAGACCTAGCGGGGGCTCCTACGAGCAGTACTTC
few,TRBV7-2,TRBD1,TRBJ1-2,CASSLGLGQGHGYTF,TGTGCCAGCAGCTTAGGGCTGGGACAGGGCCATGGCTACACCTTC
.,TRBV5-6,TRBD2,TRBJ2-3,CASSFYGLAGSTDTQYF,TGTGCCAGCAGCTTCTACGGACTAGCGGGAAGCACAGATACGCAGTATTTT
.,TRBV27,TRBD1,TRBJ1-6,CASRLRPGRQGGSYNSPLHF,TGTGCCAGCAGACTCCGACCGGGGAGACAGGGGGGATCCTATAATTCACCCCTCCACTTT